This T cell receptor beta chain was sequenced during a study of regulatory T cells in long-lasting Graves disease (dated by TCRdb to the early 2020s). Notes on the research overall: In the newly diagnosed Graves' disease group, patients had been taking antithyroid drugs for less than 3 months. Patients with persistent Graves' disease were compared with patients with newly diagnosed Graves' disease using TCR sequencing and RNA sequencing of peripheral blood. The study took place in China and was registered as a clinical trial. TCR sequencing covered around 13 persistent and some 20 newly diagnosed Graves' disease patients, approximately 33 samples in total.

Turning to this clonotype: Its cognate antigen has yet to be identified. A much larger clonotype is one base distant, so this may be a read error.

Results the study describes overall, beyond this receptor: Sequencing and analysis were restricted to the TCR beta chain. As a limitation, the authors acknowledged that the small sample size may reduce accuracy. Because the primary lesion, thyroid tissue, could not be accessed, the study looked at peripheral blood alone. Persistent patients shared more public clonotypes among themselves (2,741) than newly diagnosed patients did (more than 950). Lower TCR Shannon entropy and fewer highly expanded clones were observed in persistent Graves' disease patients than in newly diagnosed patients, which suggested clonal expansion.

Library preparation employed multiplex PCR. The reads were generated on an Illumina HiSeq 4000. TCR beta libraries were built with iRepertoire HTBI primers and Arm-PCR amplification of CDR3 regions. Gel purification was performed on PCR products prior to sequencing. Turning to the authors' computational methods: Gene usage analysis of CDR3 amino acid clonotypes relied on the roughly 64 TRBV and over 13 TRBJ segments identified across samples. COPE and FqMerger were used to merge the filtered high-quality paired reads into contigs. Contigs were aligned with BLAST to IMGT TRBV, TRBD and TRBJ reference genes, and CDR3 was defined per IMGT. Clonotypes above 0.1% frequency were classified as highly expanded clones. Repertoire diversity was measured by Shannon entropy, and V-J evenness by the Gini coefficient. Public clonotypes were defined as clonotypes shared by more than one individual. The public reads were quality trimmed at Q25 with fastp and then assembled into clones with MiXCR by TCRdb, keeping productive beta chains. Rows with a matching CDR3 protein are joined into one entry that keeps the most common DNA and genes. TCRdb, not the original authors, processed these V and J calls. Present in this sample are 530,000 or so distinct CDR3 sequences, 15% to 20% of which were seen just once. In total, the top ten clones hold about 12% of the sample.

The time point tag for this specimen amounts to: newly diagnosed GD, antithyroid drugs for less than 3 months. RNA was extracted from PBMCs in TRIzol for both TCR sequencing and RNA sequencing. The diagnosis of Graves' disease was made according to American Thyroid Association guidelines. The patients came from an endocrinology department in Xi'an, China. Each patient gave approximately 8.8 milliliters of peripheral blood, collected in an EDTA anticoagulant tube. Ficoll Paque Plus density gradient separation was used to isolate PBMCs, and no further T cell sorting was performed. An Agilent 2100 Bioanalyzer and agarose gel were used to assess RNA quality, and a NanoDrop 2000 was used to measure RNA concentration. Separately, the same data were catalogued under a study of T cells in Graves' hyperthyroidism and ophthalmopathy. As that second paper reports: Stable Graves' hyperthyroidism was defined as no progression to ophthalmopathy during 18 months of follow-up. Hyperthyroidism patients were aged 18 to 65 years and newly diagnosed, with disease duration of less than 2 months. The study excluded patients with uncontrolled infections, other autoimmune diseases, pregnancy or lactation. Diagnoses were established on the basis of clinical symptoms, serum thyroxine and TRAb, thyroid ultrasound, and orbital computed tomography. The TCR CDR3 was subjected to a first round of RT-PCR using the HTBI primer set and the Qiagen OneStep RT-PCR kit. Most expanded thyroid clonotypes (frequency above 0.001) were also found in blood, which suggests that blood repertoires may mirror thyroid immune responses. In cross-validation, a model built on a 13 V-J signature told ophthalmopathy apart from stable hyperthyroidism with 85% to 90% sensitivity and about 81% specificity, and in testing the same model reached 80%/75%. In validation, the model predicted progression to ophthalmopathy a median of about 5.9 months before onset, with approximately 71% sensitivity and 72.22% specificity. A discovery cohort of about 95 patients, 43 with Graves' ophthalmopathy and fewer than 65 with stable Graves' hyperthyroidism, was used to find distinguishing TCR V-J signatures. Prospective prediction of ophthalmopathy was tested in an independent validation cohort of fewer than 20 hyperthyroidism patients and some 17 patients who later progressed to ophthalmopathy. For training and testing, the 110 or so patients in the discovery cohort were randomly divided in a 7:3 ratio. In about six Graves' hyperthyroidism patients, the study also compared T-cell repertoires from thyroid tissue with T-cell repertoires from blood. Following sampling, methimazole starting at 30 mg daily was given to hyperthyroidism patients, and high-dose intravenous methylprednisolone was given to ophthalmopathy patients. A second multiplex PCR round built the libraries, followed by size selection and purification. Sequencing of the libraries was done on an Illumina HiSeq2000 using paired-end 100 bp reads. SOAPnuke was used to process the raw data, throwing out any read that contained adapters or uncalled bases, had a mean Phred below 15, or lacked an exact constant-primer or identifier match. COPE v1.2.5 was used to merge the high-quality paired reads, and each unique nucleotide sequence was defined as a clonotype. Clonotypes were aligned to IMGT TRBV, TRBD and TRBJ reference segments using MiTCR v1.1. Only V-J combinations with frequency above 0.0001, covering 99% to 99.2% of repertoires, were analysed. A TCS score was defined as the ratio of F50 (clonal expansion) to E x V (chaos), with BLOSUM62-based TCRdist applied between CDR3 peptides within each V-J. Welch's t-statistics and random forest reduced fewer than 550 V-J features to about 13, which were used in a naive Bayes classifier (R e1071). Sample size was not statistically predetermined, and blinding of investigators to group allocation was not performed. TCR Vbeta CDR3 sequencing of 135 peripheral blood samples (43 ophthalmopathy, about 75 hyperthyroidism and approximately 17 progressor patients) is reported in the paper.

The origin of this receptor is a man aged 18-30 years with Graves disease. Donor details come from another sample of the same person, matched by shared clones. Sequenced material: peripheral blood mononuclear cells (PBMCs), taken at new diagnosis, from a patient treated with antithyroid drugs.

The bases are TGTGCCTGGAGTGGGCGAGGATACAATGAGCAGTTCTTC. This sequence encodes CAWSGRGYNEQFF. In this chain, TRBV30 is recombined with TRBJ2-1, with no confidently assigned D gene. Based on the germline V gene (reference sequence), the CDR1 and CDR2 sequences are GTSNPN and SVGIG. V sheds 1 base and J sheds 4 bases, leaving 8 bases between their ends. Inclusive of the bounding cysteine and phenylalanine, the CDR3 is 13 residues long. Only CDR3 DNA is held: 39 bases, read in frame from base 1.